The clone carrying this T cell receptor beta chain was recorded once. The sample belongs to a study of blood T cell repertoires in COVID-19. Study information: The samples span acute and convalescent COVID-19 from the United States, Italy and Spain. PBMCs, B-cell-depleted T cells, or T cells were the source of the cDNA or gDNA that made up the material.

As handled by the study authors: Scientists estimated how many nucleated cells there were by amplifying reference gene primers. Assay used: immunoSEQ multiplex PCR; TCRdb lists only in-frame clones, some missing. V and J calls and clone size follow that table, whereas D and trimming were derived from the DNA. The repertoire holds about 200,000 clones, with approximately 81% as singletons. V dropped 3 bases and J dropped 8; count of bases not matched to a gene: 3. Germline V gene sequence: CDR1 SEHNR, CDR2 FQNEAQ (reference sequence). The length of the CDR3 is 12 residues. The chain uses TRBV7-9 and TRBJ1-1, with 7 positions matching TRBD1. Sequencing used peripheral blood. This clonotype was sampled from an elderly woman with acute or convalescent COVID-19. The CDR3 bases are TGTGCCAGCAGCTTCGTGGACAGGGAAGCTTTCTTT. Translating gives CASSFVDREAFF.